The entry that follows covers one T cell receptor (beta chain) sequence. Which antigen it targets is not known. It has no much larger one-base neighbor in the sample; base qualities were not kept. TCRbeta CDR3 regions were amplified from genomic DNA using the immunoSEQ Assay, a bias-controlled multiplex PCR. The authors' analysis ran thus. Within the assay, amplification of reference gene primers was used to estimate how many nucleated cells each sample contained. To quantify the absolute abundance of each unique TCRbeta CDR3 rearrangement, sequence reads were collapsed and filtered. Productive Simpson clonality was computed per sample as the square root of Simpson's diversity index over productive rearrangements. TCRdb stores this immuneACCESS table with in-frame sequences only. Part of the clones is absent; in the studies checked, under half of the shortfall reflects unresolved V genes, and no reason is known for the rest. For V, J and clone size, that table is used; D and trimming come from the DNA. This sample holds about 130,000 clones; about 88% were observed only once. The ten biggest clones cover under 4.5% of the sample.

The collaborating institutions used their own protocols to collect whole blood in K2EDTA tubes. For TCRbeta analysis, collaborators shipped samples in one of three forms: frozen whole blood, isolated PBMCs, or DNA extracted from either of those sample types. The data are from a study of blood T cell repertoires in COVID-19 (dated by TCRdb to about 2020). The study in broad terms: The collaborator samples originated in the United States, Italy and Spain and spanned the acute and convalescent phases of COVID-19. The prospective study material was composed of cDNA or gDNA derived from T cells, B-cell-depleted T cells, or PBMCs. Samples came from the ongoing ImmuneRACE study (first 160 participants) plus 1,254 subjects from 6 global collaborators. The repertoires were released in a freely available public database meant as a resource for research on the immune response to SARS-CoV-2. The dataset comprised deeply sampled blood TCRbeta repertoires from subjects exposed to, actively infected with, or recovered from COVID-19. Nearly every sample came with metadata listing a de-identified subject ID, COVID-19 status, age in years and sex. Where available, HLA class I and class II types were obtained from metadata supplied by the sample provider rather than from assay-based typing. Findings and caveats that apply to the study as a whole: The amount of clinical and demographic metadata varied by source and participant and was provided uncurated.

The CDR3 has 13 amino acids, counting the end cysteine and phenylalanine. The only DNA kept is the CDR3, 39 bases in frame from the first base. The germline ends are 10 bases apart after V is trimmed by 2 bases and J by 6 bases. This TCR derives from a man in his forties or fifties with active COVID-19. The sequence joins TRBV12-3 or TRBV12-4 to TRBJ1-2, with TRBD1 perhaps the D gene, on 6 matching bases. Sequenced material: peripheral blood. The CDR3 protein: CASSLTGKHGYTF. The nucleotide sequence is TGTGCCAGCAGTTTAACAGGGAAACATGGCTACACCTTC.